Following are 19 T cell receptor beta chains from one sample sequenced in a study of T cell repertoires in cytomegalovirus infection. Their specific antigens are unknown. TCRdb passed the reads through MiXCR, listing each CDR3 protein once. The sample includes more than 45,000 distinct CDR3 sequences, around a fifth seen only once; the top ten take roughly two thirds. The sequences come from CD8+ T cells from cultured PBMCs, collected from culture after CMV antigen stimulation. The receptors derive from a human donor in good health (CMV status not recorded). Some clones in this sample may be carry-over from other donors' samples.

The V gene is TRBV28, the J gene TRBJ2-1; TRBD1 aligns across 8 bases. The CDR3 is 14 amino acids. CDR1 and CDR2 from the germline V gene are MDHEN and SYDVKM. V trimming: 5 bases; J trimming: 4 bases; junction bases outside the gene matches: 4. This chain's CDR3 is CASSRDRGYNEQFF. Written as DNA, the CDR3 is TGTGCCAGCAGTAGAGACAGGGGATACAATGAGCAGTTCTTC.

This clonotype has more than one count but fewer than ten. The chain couples TRBV15 to TRBJ1-2, with no clear D. CDR3 length: 17 residues. V was shortened by 0 bases and J by 3 bases, with 17 bases between the two germline ends. CDR1 is LNHNV and CDR2 is YYDKDF in the germline V gene (reference sequence). CDR3 sequence (DNA): TGTGCCACCAGCAGAGACCGTTCCTTGAGCCAGGACTATGGCTACACCTTC. It encodes CATSRDRSLSQDYGYTF. Full variable domain (remainder filled in from reference TRBV15 and TRBJ1-2): DAMVIQNPRYQVTQFGKPVTLSCSQTLNHNVMYWYQQKSSQAPKLLFHYYDKDFNNEADTPDNFQSRRPNTSFCFLDIRSPGLGDTAMYLCATSRDRSLSQDYGYTFGSGTRLTVV.

The chain links TRBV28 to TRBJ1-5; D is possibly TRBD1 (5 bases). CDR1 is MDHEN and CDR2 is SYDVKM in the germline V gene. The V gene lost 8 bases and the J gene lost 7 bases, with 6 bases spanning the gap. There are 10 residues in the CDR3. CDR3 nucleotides: TGTGCCAGCGGGGGGCAGCCCCAGCATTTT. It translates to CASGGQPQHF.

This clonotype was observed a handful of times. This sequence joins TRBV7-6 and TRBJ2-6, with D possibly matching TRBD1 (6 bases). CDR3 length: 16 residues. Germline V gene data show CDR1 as SGHVS and CDR2 as FNYEAQ. Trimming removed 5 bases at V and 2 bases at J, with 13 bases between. CDR3 amino acids: CASSQGEGAGANVLTF. In DNA, the CDR3 is TGTGCCAGCAGCCAAGGAGAGGGGGCTGGGGCCAACGTCCTGACTTTC.

This clonotype turned up a few times. The chain recombines TRBV5-1 with TRBJ2-3; D unresolved. V lost 1 base and J 4 bases, leaving 7 bases between the germline ends. Germline lookup yields CDR1 SGHRS and CDR2 YFSETQ. This CDR3 has 13 residues. The CDR3, as DNA: TGCGCCAGCAGCTTGTCGACTTCAGATACGCAGTATTTT. This translates into CASSLSTSDTQYF.

This clonotype was counted at least ten times. This chain uses TRBV23-1 with TRBJ2-7; D gene ambiguous. TRBV23-1 is an ORF, and what it does is uncertain. This CDR3 spans 14 amino acids. V was shortened by 2 bases and J by 2 bases, with 10 bases between the two germline ends. CDR3 residues: CASSQGEVTYEQYF. CDR3 nucleotide sequence: TGCGCCAGCAGTCAAGGGGAAGTAACCTACGAGCAGTACTTC.

This clonotype was recorded a few times. The V and J genes are TRBV7-9 and TRBJ1-2; D unresolved. The germline CDR1 and CDR2 sequences are SEHNR and FQNEAQ (reference sequence). There are 15 residues in the CDR3. Trimming left V 4 bases short and J 3 bases short, with 15 bases between. CDR3 region: CASSSTHQRHYGYTF. In DNA, the CDR3 is TGTGCCAGCAGCTCGACACATCAACGCCACTATGGCTACACCTTC.

This clonotype was seen only a few times. The chain couples TRBV14 to TRBJ2-6; D call uncertain. V lost 1 base to trimming and J lost 0 bases, with 10 bases between them. The germline V gene has CDR1 SGHDN and CDR2 FVKESK. The CDR3 runs 17 residues. CDR3 in DNA: TGTGCCAGCAGCCAAGGGGTCCTGACCTCTGGGGCCAACGTCCTGACTTTC. Translation gives CASSQGVLTSGANVLTF.

In this sample, this clonotype turned up a few times. The chain links TRBV7-2 to TRBJ2-7; D tentatively fits TRBD1 or TRBD2 (5 bases each). Germline values: CDR1 SGHTA, CDR2 FQGNSA. Trimming shortened V by 5 bases and J by 0 bases, and 20 bases separated the two germline ends. The CDR3 is 17 amino acids. The CDR3 is CASSPSMRGTVSYEQYF. DNA of the CDR3: TGTGCCAGCAGCCCCTCGATGAGGGGCACCGTCTCCTACGAGCAGTACTTC.

The genes are TRBV6-6 and TRBJ1-2; TRBD1 aligns across 10 bases. The CDR3 totals 15 residues. From germline, CDR1 is MNHNY and CDR2 SVGAGI (reference sequence). V lost 4 bases to trimming and J lost 5 bases; unmatched junction nucleotides: 7. The CDR3 region is CASSSPGTGDYGYTF. The CDR3 DNA is TGTGCCAGCAGTTCCCCCGGGACAGGGGATTATGGCTACACCTTC.

The gene calls are TRBV15 and TRBJ2-5; D perhaps matches TRBD1 (6 bases). This CDR3 has 16 residues. The V gene's germline CDR1 is LNHNV and CDR2 YYDKDF (reference sequence). V lost 3 bases to trimming and J lost 6 bases, with 20 bases between them. CDR3 loop: CATSSDTHRVTQTQYF. CDR3 nucleotides: TGTGCCACCAGCAGCGACACACACAGGGTTACGCAGACCCAGTACTTC.

In this sample, this clonotype turned up a few times. The chain recombines TRBV5-1 with TRBJ2-1; TRBD2 is a possible D gene (6 bases). Germline V gene lookup returns CDR1 SGHRS and CDR2 YFSETQ. This CDR3 contains 17 residues. Trimming took off 4 bases at V and 2 bases at J, with 19 bases between the two ends. CDR3 in amino acids: CASSPGAGGLAYNEQFF. As DNA, the CDR3 is TGCGCCAGCAGCCCTGGGGCCGGGGGACTCGCCTACAATGAGCAGTTCTTC.

This sequence joins TRBV7-3 and TRBJ2-1, with 10 nucleotides matching TRBD2. Unmatched junction bases numbered 6, after V lost 3 bases and J lost 10 bases. This CDR3 has 14 amino acids. The germline V gene has CDR1 SGHTA and CDR2 FQGTGA. CDR3 region: CASSFASGGAEQFF. CDR3 coding DNA: TGTGCCAGCAGCTTCGCTAGCGGGGGCGCCGAGCAGTTCTTC. Supplemented by reference TRBV7-3 and TRBJ2-1, the full variable domain reads GAGVSQTPSNKVTEKGKYVELRCDPISGHTALYWYRQSLGQGPEFLIYFQGTGAADDSGLPNDRFFAVRPEGSVSTLKIQRTERGDSAVYLCASSFASGGAEQFFGPGTRLTVL.

The J gene is TRBJ1-5, the V gene TRBV12-3 or TRBV12-4, with D maybe TRBD1 (6 bases). V lost 3 bases and J lost 2, with 17 bases in between. This CDR3 is built from 17 residues. The CDR3 is CASSFSSGANGNQPQHF. The CDR3 DNA reads TGTGCCAGCAGTTTTTCCTCGGGGGCAAACGGCAATCAGCCCCAGCATTTT.

The DNA for the CDR3 is TGCGCCAGCAGCCATTACAGGGGGAACAATGAGCAGTTCTTC. Translating it yields CASSHYRGNNEQFF. This chain links TRBV4-1 with TRBJ2-1, with TRBD1 identical over 8 bases. This CDR3 has 14 amino acids. Germline V CDR1 and CDR2: MGHRA, YSYEKL. The V segment lost 3 bases and the J segment 5 bases; nucleotides outside the gene matches: 3.

This clonotype was counted between two and nine times. The CDR3 sequence: CAISSRDSLFSYNEQFF. The CDR3, as DNA: TGTGCCATCAGTTCCCGCGACAGCCTCTTCTCCTACAATGAGCAGTTCTTC. The gene calls are TRBV10-3 and TRBJ2-1, with D possibly TRBD1 on 5 matching bases. Trimming took off 5 bases at V and 0 bases at J, with 17 bases between the two ends. There are 17 residues in the CDR3. Germline values: CDR1 ENHRY, CDR2 SYGVKD.

Remarks on this clonotype: A clone one base away is much larger, so this may be a read error. This chain joins TRBV6-1 and TRBJ1-5; 12 bases match TRBD1. Germline CDR1 and CDR2: MNHNS and SASEGT. This CDR3 spans 16 amino acids. CDR3 loop: CVSSDGTGGVNQPQHF. The CDR3 DNA sequence: TGTGTCAGCAGTGACGGGACAGGGGGCGTTAATCAGCCCCAGCATTTT.

This chain's CDR3 is CASSFYEEQYF. The CDR3 DNA sequence: TGTGCCAGCAGCTTTTATGAGGAGCAGTACTTC. The chain links TRBV5-4 to TRBJ2-7; the D is unclear. The CDR3 spans 11 residues. Trimming removed 2 bases from V and 7 bases from J, with 7 bases in between. Germline-derived CDR1 and CDR2 are SGHNT and YYREEE (reference sequence).

This clonotype has a handful of counts. The chain is built from TRBV6-1 and TRBJ2-3, with D unresolved. The germline V gene encodes CDR1 MNHNS and CDR2 SASEGT. The CDR3 spans 14 residues. Trimming cost V 3 bases and J 0 bases, with 7 bases left between them. CDR3 protein: CASSDLGSTDTQYF. CDR3 coding DNA: TGTGCCAGCAGTGACCTAGGAAGCACAGATACGCAGTATTTT.